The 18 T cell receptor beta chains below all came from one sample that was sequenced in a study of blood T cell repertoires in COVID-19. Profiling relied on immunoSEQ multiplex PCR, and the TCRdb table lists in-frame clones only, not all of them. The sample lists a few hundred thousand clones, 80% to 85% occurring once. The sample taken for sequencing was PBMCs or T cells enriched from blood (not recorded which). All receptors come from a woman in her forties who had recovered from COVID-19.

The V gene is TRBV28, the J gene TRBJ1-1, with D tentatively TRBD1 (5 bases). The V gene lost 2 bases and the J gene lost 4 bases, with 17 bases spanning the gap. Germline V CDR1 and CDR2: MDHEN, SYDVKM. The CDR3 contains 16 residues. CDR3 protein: CASSLVQWWGGTEAFF. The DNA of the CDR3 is TGTGCCAGCAGTTTAGTTCAATGGTGGGGCGGCACTGAAGCTTTCTTT.

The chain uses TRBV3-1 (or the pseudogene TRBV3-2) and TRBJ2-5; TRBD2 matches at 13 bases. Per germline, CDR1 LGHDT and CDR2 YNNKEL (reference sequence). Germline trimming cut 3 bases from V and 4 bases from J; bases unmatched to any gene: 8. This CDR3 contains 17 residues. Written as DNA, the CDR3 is TGTGCCAGCAGCCAGAGGACTAGCGGGAGTGGGGGAGAGACCCAGTACTTC. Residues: CASSQRTSGSGGETQYF.

The CDR3 DNA follows: TGCGCCAGCAGCCAAGAAAACTTGGGGGCCGGGCGAGAAGTGCTGGATACGCAGTATTTT. It encodes CASSQENLGAGREVLDTQYF. This chain links TRBV4-1 with TRBJ2-3; tentative D call: TRBD1 (6 bases). Trimming pared 0 bases from V and 6 bases from J, leaving 28 bases between. The CDR3 runs to 20 residues. Per the germline V gene, CDR1 is MGHRA and CDR2 is YSYEKL.

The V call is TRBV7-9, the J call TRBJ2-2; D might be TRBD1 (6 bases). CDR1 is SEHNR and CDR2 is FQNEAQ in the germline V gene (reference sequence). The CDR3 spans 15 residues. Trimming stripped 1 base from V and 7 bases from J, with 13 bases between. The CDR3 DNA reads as TGTGCCAGCAGCTTAGGGACAGCTCGCCTCGGGGAGCTGTTTTTT. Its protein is CASSLGTARLGELFF.

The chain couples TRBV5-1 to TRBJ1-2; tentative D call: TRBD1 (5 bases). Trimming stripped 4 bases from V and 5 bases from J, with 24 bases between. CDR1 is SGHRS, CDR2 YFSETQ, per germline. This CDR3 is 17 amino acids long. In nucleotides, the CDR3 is TGCGCCAGCAGCATGAACCCAGGACGGCGGGGACTTTATGGCTACACCTTC. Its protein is CASSMNPGRRGLYGYTF.

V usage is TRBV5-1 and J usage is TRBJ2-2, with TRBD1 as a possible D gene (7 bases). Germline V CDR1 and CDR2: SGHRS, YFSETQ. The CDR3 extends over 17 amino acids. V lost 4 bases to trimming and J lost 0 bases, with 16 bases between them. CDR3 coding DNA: TGCGCCAGCAGCCCCCTTGGAGGGGGCACGAACACCGGGGAGCTGTTTTTT. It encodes CASSPLGGGTNTGELFF.

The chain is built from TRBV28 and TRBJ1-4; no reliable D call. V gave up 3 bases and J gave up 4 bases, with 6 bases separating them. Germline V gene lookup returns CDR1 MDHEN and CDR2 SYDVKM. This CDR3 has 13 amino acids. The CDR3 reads CASSFQNNEKLFF. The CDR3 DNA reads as TGTGCCAGCAGTTTCCAGAATAATGAAAAACTGTTTTTT.

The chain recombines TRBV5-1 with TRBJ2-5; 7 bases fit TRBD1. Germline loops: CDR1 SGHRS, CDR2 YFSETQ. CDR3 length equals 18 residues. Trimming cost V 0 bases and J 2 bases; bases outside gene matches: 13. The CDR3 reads CASSLVGTVMSGQETQYF. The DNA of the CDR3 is TGCGCCAGCAGCTTGGTGGGGACAGTAATGTCGGGTCAAGAGACCCAGTACTTC. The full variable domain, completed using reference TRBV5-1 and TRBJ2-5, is KAGVTQTPRYLIKTRGQQVTLSCSPISGHRSVSWYQQTPGQGLQFLFEYFSETQRNKGNFPGRFSGRQFSNSRSEMNVSTLELGDSALYLCASSLVGTVMSGQETQYFGPGTRLLVL.

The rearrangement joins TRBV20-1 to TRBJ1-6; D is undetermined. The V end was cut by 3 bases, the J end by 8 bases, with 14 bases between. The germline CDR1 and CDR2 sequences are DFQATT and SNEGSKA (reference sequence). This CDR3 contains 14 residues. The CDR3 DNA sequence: TGCAGTGCTAGTCCTGTCCTAGACTATTCACCCCTCCACTTT. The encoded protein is CSASPVLDYSPLHF.

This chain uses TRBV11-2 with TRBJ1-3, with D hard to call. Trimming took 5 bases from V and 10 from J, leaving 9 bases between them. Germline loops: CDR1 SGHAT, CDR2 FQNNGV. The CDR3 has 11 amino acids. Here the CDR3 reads CASSPSQTIYF. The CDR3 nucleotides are TGTGCCAGCAGCCCGTCCCAGACCATATATTTT.

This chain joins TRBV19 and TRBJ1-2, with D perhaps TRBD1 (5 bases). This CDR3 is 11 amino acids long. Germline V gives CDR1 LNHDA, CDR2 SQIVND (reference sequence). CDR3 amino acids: CAVDTNYGYTF. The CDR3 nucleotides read TGTGCTGTGGACACTAACTATGGCTACACCTTC.

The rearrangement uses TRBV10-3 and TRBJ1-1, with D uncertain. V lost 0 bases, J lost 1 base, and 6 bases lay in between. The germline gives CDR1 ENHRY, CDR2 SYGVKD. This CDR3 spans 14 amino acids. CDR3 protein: CAISESSWNTEAFF. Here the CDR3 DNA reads TGTGCCATCAGTGAGTCGTCATGGAACACTGAAGCTTTCTTT.

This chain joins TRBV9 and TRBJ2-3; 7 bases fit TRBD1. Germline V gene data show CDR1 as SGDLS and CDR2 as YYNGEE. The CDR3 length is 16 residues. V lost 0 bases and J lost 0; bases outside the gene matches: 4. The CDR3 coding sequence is TGTGCCAGCAGCGTAGCTGGGACAGCTAGCACAGATACGCAGTATTTT. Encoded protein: CASSVAGTASTDTQYF.

The CDR3 sequence is CASSPTGTGNTEAFF. In DNA form, the CDR3 reads TGTGCCAGCAGCCCCACCGGGACAGGGAACACTGAAGCTTTCTTT. The chain recombines TRBV9 with TRBJ1-1, with TRBD1 matching over 8 bases. The germline V gene has CDR1 SGDLS and CDR2 YYNGEE. The CDR3 totals 15 residues. With V trimmed by 4 bases and J by 1 base, 6 bases remained unmatched.

The CDR3 DNA follows: TGTGCCAGCACCGGAAGTTTGGGGGCGGGTGGCTACACCTTC. Residues: CASTGSLGAGGYTF. The chain couples TRBV2 to TRBJ1-2, with D possibly being TRBD1 (6 bases). The V and J ends lost 7 bases and 7 bases respectively, with 19 bases between them. CDR1 SNHLY and CDR2 FYNNEI come from the germline V gene. CDR3 length: 14 residues.

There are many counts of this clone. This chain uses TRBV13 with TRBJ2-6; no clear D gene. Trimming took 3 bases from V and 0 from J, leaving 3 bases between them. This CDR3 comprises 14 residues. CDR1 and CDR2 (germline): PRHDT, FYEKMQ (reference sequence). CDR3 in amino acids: CASSFISGANVLTF. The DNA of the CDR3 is TGTGCCAGCAGCTTCATCTCTGGGGCCAACGTCCTGACTTTC.

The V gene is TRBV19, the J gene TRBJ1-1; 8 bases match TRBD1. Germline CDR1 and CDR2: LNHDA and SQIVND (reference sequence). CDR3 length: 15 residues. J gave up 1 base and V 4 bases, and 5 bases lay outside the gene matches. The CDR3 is CASSTQTGANTEAFF. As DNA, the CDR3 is TGTGCCAGTAGTACCCAGACAGGGGCGAACACTGAAGCTTTCTTT.

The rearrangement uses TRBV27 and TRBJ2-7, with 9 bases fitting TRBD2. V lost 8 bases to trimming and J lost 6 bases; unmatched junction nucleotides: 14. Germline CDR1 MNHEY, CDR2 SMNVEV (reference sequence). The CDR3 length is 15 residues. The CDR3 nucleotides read TGTGCCAGCGCTTGGGGTAGCGGGAGTATTCGCGAGCAGTACTTC. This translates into CASAWGSGSIREQYF.